This T cell receptor (beta chain) is from a study of siplizumab effects on memory and regulatory T cells. Whole-study findings and limits: Siplizumab significantly reduced alloreactive sequences traceable to unstimulated CD4+ memory cells. Where siplizumab was present, mappable alloreactive CD4+ clones averaged around 70% Treg-derived, compared with 25% to 30% in controls. The authors could not assign a naive or memory phenotype to roughly 75-97% of proliferating CD4+ or CD8+ clones.

V lost 4 bases, J lost 0 bases, and 14 bases lay in between. The CDR3 length is 16 residues. Germline lookup yields CDR1 SGHKS and CDR2 YYEKEE (reference sequence). This clone appeared a few times. The antigen is not known. Some clones are missing from TCRdb's copy, which holds only in-frame ones; the method was immunoSEQ multiplex PCR. The data show 70,000 to 95,000 clones, approximately 90% seen once. This TCR derives from a human donor in good health. The gene calls are TRBV5-5 and TRBJ2-1; no definite D call. The specimen was CD4+ T cells sorted from blood. The CDR3 DNA sequence: TGTGCCAGCAGCGCCGGACCCGCGAGCTCCTACAATGAGCAGTTCTTC. Amino acid sequence: CASSAGPASSYNEQFF.